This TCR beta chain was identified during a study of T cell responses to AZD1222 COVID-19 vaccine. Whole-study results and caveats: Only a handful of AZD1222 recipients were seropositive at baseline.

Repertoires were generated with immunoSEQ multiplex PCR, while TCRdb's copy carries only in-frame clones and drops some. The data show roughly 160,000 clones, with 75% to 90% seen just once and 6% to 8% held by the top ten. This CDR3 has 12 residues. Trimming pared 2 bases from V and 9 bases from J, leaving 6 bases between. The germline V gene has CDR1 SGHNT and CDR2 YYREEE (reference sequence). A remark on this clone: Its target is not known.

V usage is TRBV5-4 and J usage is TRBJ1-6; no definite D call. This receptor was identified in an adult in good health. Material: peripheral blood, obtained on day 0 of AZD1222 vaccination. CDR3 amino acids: CASSLQGSPLHF. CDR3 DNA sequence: TGTGCCAGCAGCTTACAAGGTTCACCCCTCCACTTT.